This is a list of T cell receptor beta chains from one sample in a study of cytomegalovirus exposure and HLA in healthy donors. Method: immunoSEQ multiplex PCR; TCRdb's copy keeps in-frame clones and lacks some. Here the sample spans about 150,000 clones, approximately 74% being singletons. Sequences were obtained from PBMCs. Receptors originate from a man younger than 35 in good health and CMV-seronegative. CDR3s include the opening cysteine and the closing phenylalanine or tryptophan. Fields, in order: J gene, D gene, clone size, V gene, CDR3 DNA, CDR3 protein. D genes are given only for firm matches. Clone size is given for some rows only: seen once, a few or many times, or a class if the clone is expanded.

TRBJ1-2 | TRBD1 | once | TRBV27 | TGTGCCAGCAGTTTATTGGGACAGGGGGCTACTGGCTACACCTTC | CASSLLGQGATGYTF
TRBJ1-1 | TRBD1 | once | TRBV7-3 | TGTGCCAGCAGCCAGGGACAGGGGGACACTGAAGCTTTCTTT | CASSQGQGDTEAFF
TRBJ2-1 | NA | NA | TRBV6-1 | TGTGCCAGCAGTGAATTGTTCAGGGTTGGGAAGTTCTTC | CASSELFRVGKFF
TRBJ1-4 | NA | NA | TRBV2 | TGTGCCAGCACCCCTAGTGAAAAACTGTTTTTT | CASTPSEKLFF
TRBJ2-3 | TRBD2 | NA | TRBV15 | TGTGCCACCAGCAGACAAACAGGACTAGCAACAGATACGCAGTATTTT | CATSRQTGLATDTQYF
TRBJ2-3 | NA | NA | TRBV9 | TGTGCCAGCAGCGTAGGGGACACGGATCATACGCAGTATTTT | CASSVGDTDHTQYF
TRBJ2-3 | NA | NA | TRBV27 | TGTGCCAGCAGACGGGGGGCCAACACAGATACGCAGTATTTT | CASRRGANTDTQYF
TRBJ1-2 | TRBD1 | NA | TRBV11-2 | TGTGCCAGCAGCTTAGATCTGTGGGACAGATCTGGCTACACCTTC | CASSLDLWDRSGYTF
TRBJ2-1 | NA | NA | TRBV5-6 | TGTGCCAGCAGCCCTTACGAAACCGGGTACAATGAGCAGTTCTTC | CASSPYETGYNEQFF
TRBJ1-2 | TRBD1 | NA | TRBV19 | TGTGCCAGTAGTATCGCAGCGGCGGGGACAGGGGTCACGGGTGGCTACACCTTC | CASSIAAAGTGVTGGYTF
TRBJ1-1 | TRBD1 | NA | TRBV7-9 | TGTGCCAGCAGCTTAGGGGACAGGCGGAGCACTGAAGCTTTCTTT | CASSLGDRRSTEAFF
TRBJ2-3 | TRBD2 | NA | TRBV7-3 | TGTGCCAGCAGCTACGGCGGGGGGCACGATACGCAGTATTTT | CASSYGGGHDTQYF
TRBJ1-2 | TRBD1 | NA | TRBV11-2 | TGTGCCAGCAGCTCACAGGGGGCGCGCGGCTACACCTTC | CASSSQGARGYTF
TRBJ2-5 | TRBD2 | NA | TRBV30 | TGTGCCTGGAGTGTACTAGCGGGGGGGCATGAGACCCAGTACTTC | CAWSVLAGGHETQYF
TRBJ1-6 | NA | NA | TRBV6-1 | TGTGCCAGCAGTGACAGGGAAGGTTCACCCCTCCACTTT | CASSDREGSPLHF
TRBJ1-2 | NA | once | TRBV6-5 | TGTGCCAGCAGGACCGACAGAAGCCGCTATGGCTACACCTTC | CASRTDRSRYGYTF
TRBJ2-7 | NA | NA | TRBV30 | TGTGCCTGGAGTTCACGGGACATACAAACCTACGAGCAGTACTTC | CAWSSRDIQTYEQYF
TRBJ1-1 | NA | NA | TRBV18 | TGTGCCAGCTCAATAGACAGCGCTAACACTGAAGCTTTCTTT | CASSIDSANTEAFF
TRBJ1-5 | NA | NA | TRBV18 | TGTGCCAGCTCACCCACGCAGGGCCAATATAGCAATCAGCCCCAGCATTTT | CASSPTQGQYSNQPQHF
TRBJ2-1 | TRBD1 | NA | TRBV27 | TGTGCCAGCAGGGACAGGAGGTACAATGAGCAGTTCTTC | CASRDRRYNEQFF
TRBJ2-5 | TRBD1 | NA | TRBV12-5 | TGTGCTAGTGGTTTGGCTGACAGGGAAGAGACCCAGTACTTC | CASGLADREETQYF
TRBJ1-5 | NA | NA | TRBV7-2 | TGTGCCAGCAGCTCCCGGGGAAATAGCAATCAGCCCCAGCATTTT | CASSSRGNSNQPQHF
TRBJ1-2 | TRBD1 | few | TRBV4-2 | TGTGCCAGCAGCTCCCCGGGGGGACAGGGGGCCAGCGGCTACACCTTC | CASSSPGGQGASGYTF
TRBJ1-5 | TRBD1 | NA | TRBV18 | TGTGCCAGCTCACCCGGACAGGGGAGGGTTCAGCCCCAGCATTTT | CASSPGQGRVQPQHF
TRBJ2-5 | NA | NA | TRBV28 | TGTGCCAGCAGTTCCACCCGGGAGACCCAGTACTTC | CASSSTRETQYF
TRBJ1-1 | NA | NA | TRBV7-9 | TGTGCCAGCAGCTCCCCTTTAAACACTGAAGCTTTCTTT | CASSSPLNTEAFF
TRBJ1-1 | TRBD1 | NA | TRBV9 | TGTGCCAGCAGCGCAACGGGACAGGGCAACACTGAAGCTTTCTTT | CASSATGQGNTEAFF
TRBJ1-5 | NA | once | TRBV4-1 | TGCGCCAGCAGCCAAGATATTGGAGGGTACAATCAGCCCCAGCATTTT | CASSQDIGGYNQPQHF
TRBJ1-1 | NA | NA | TRBV19 | TGTGCCAGTACGGGGGGCGCGGTAGAAGCTTTCTTT | CASTGGAVEAFF
TRBJ2-5 | NA | NA | TRBV5-4 | TGTGCCAGCACCCCTCCGGGGTCTTTGAAGACCCAGTACTTC | CASTPPGSLKTQYF
TRBJ2-1 | TRBD2 | NA | TRBV4-3 | TGCGCCAGCAGCCCAGAGGGACTAGCGAAGCAGTTCTTC | CASSPEGLAKQFF
TRBJ1-5 | TRBD1 | NA | TRBV27 | TGTGCCAGCGCTCCTCGGACAGGGCCAAATCAGCCCCAGCATTTT | CASAPRTGPNQPQHF
TRBJ1-1 | NA | NA | TRBV25-1 | TGTGCCAGCAGTGTGGCGGGGATTACTGAAGCTTTCTTT | CASSVAGITEAFF
TRBJ1-1 | NA | once | TRBV6-6 | TGTGCCAGCAGCAACCCGGGGTGGGGTACTGAAGCTTTCTTT | CASSNPGWGTEAFF
TRBJ2-3 | TRBD2 | NA | TRBV7-2 | TGTGCCAGCAGCTTAGGGACTAGCGGACCCACAGATACGCAGTATTTT | CASSLGTSGPTDTQYF
TRBJ2-5 | NA | NA | TRBV27 | TGTGCCAGCAGCCAGGGCCATACCCAAGAGACCCAGTACTTC | CASSQGHTQETQYF
TRBJ2-5 | TRBD1 | NA | TRBV30 | TGTGCCTGGCTCACAGGGGGCGGGCAGACCCAGTACTTC | CAWLTGGGQTQYF
TRBJ1-4 | TRBD1 | NA | TRBV6-1 | TGTGCCAGCAGACTGACAGGGGTGGGAGAAAAACTGTTTTTT | CASRLTGVGEKLFF
TRBJ2-1 | TRBD2 | NA | TRBV7-9 | TGTGCCAGCAGCACCGGACTAGCGGCCTACAATGAGCAGTTCTTC | CASSTGLAAYNEQFF
TRBJ2-6 | NA | NA | TRBV20-1 | TGCAGTGCTAGTTCGGTCAACGTCCTGACTTTC | CSASSVNVLTF
TRBJ1-1 | TRBD1 | NA | TRBV29-1 | TGCAGCGTTACAGGGGGCGGCACTGAAGCTTTCTTT | CSVTGGGTEAFF
TRBJ2-2 | TRBD1 | NA | TRBV9 | TGTGCCAGCAGCGCCAAGACAGGGCCCGGGGAGCTGTTTTTT | CASSAKTGPGELFF
TRBJ2-1 | TRBD2 | NA | TRBV7-9 | TGTGCCAGCAGCTTAATCGGGACTAGCGGGGGGGACCGGGAGTTCTTC | CASSLIGTSGGDREFF
TRBJ1-1 | TRBD1 | NA | TRBV28 | TGTGCCAGCAGTTCGGACAGGGTACGGGCTTTCTTT | CASSSDRVRAFF
TRBJ2-7 | NA | NA | TRBV6-6 | TGTGCCAGTCCGACAGTGAAGAGCTCCTACGAGCAGTACTTC | CASPTVKSSYEQYF
TRBJ1-1 | NA | NA | TRBV27 | TGTGCCAGCAGAGGACTCCACACTGAAGCTTTCTTT | CASRGLHTEAFF
TRBJ2-5 | NA | once | TRBV6-5 | TGTGCCAGCAGTTACTCCTCTGCGGGCGCGGCCCAGTACTTC | CASSYSSAGAAQYF
TRBJ1-6 | TRBD1 | NA | TRBV6-1 | TGTGCCAGCAGCCGCGAAGGACAGGGAAATTCACCCCTCCACTTT | CASSREGQGNSPLHF
TRBJ1-3 | TRBD1 | few | TRBV2 | TGTGCCAGCAGCGACAGGGTCTACTCTGGAAACACCATATATTTT | CASSDRVYSGNTIYF
TRBJ2-6 | NA | NA | TRBV7-6 | TGTGCCAGCAGCTTAGGCCTCGAGGGTTCTGGGGCCAACGTCCTGACTTTC | CASSLGLEGSGANVLTF
TRBJ1-2 | NA | few | TRBV11-2 | TGTGCCAGCAGCTTAGGGCGACTCTATGGCTACACCTTC | CASSLGRLYGYTF
TRBJ2-3 | NA | once | TRBV2 | TGTGCCAGCACAGGCGCAGGGCTTCTCCTAGATACGCAGTATTTT | CASTGAGLLLDTQYF
TRBJ1-3 | TRBD1 | once | TRBV6-6 | TGTGCCAGCAGTTACCGCGGGACAGCTGGAAACACCATATATTTT | CASSYRGTAGNTIYF
TRBJ2-3 | NA | NA | TRBV7-2 | TGTGCCAGCAGCCCTAGGCCCGCGCGGGGCACAGATACGCAGTATTTT | CASSPRPARGTDTQYF
TRBJ1-2 | NA | few | TRBV6-4 | TGTGCCAGCAGTGACGGGCCAGGGGTAAACTATGGCTACACCTTC | CASSDGPGVNYGYTF
TRBJ2-5 | TRBD2 | NA | TRBV9 | TGTGCCAGCAGCGTCGAGGGTAGCGGGGATTACCAAGAGACCCAGTACTTC | CASSVEGSGDYQETQYF
TRBJ1-3 | NA | few | TRBV30 | TGTGCCTGGAGTGTACAGACTGGAAACACCATATATTTT | CAWSVQTGNTIYF
TRBJ1-1 | NA | NA | TRBV11-2 | TGTGCCAGCACCGGACAGATCATGAACACTGAAGCTTTCTTT | CASTGQIMNTEAFF
TRBJ2-3 | TRBD1 | NA | TRBV7-9 | TGTGCCAGCAGCATCTCTGGGACAGGGGTGAGGGGTACGCAGTATTTT | CASSISGTGVRGTQYF